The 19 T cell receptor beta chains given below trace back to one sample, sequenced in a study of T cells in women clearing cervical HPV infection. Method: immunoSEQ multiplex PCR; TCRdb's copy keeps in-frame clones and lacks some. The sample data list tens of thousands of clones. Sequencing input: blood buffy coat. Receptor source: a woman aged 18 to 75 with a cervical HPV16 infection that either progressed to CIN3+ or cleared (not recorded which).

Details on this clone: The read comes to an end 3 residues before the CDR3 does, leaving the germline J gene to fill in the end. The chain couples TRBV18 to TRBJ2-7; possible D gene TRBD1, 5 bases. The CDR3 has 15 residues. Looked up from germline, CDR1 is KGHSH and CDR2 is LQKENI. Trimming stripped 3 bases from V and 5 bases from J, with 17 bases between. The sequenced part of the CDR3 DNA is TGTGCCAGCTCACCTCAGGATCAGGGTTACAACGAG. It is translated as CASSPQDQGYNE. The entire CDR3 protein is CASSPQDQGYNEQYF.

The sequenced part of the CDR3 DNA is TGTGCCAGTAGTATAGGCAGGGGTGTTACGACC. Its translation: CASSIGRGVTT. The full CDR3 protein reads CASSIGRGVTTQYF. The J gene is TRBJ2-5, the V gene TRBV19; possible D gene TRBD1, 6 bases. The CDR3 end lies 3 residues beyond the end of the read and is filled in from the germline J gene. With 1 base removed from V and 7 bases from J, the gap between germline ends came to 13 bases. The CDR3 totals 14 residues. Germline V CDR1 and CDR2: LNHDA, SQIVND (reference sequence).

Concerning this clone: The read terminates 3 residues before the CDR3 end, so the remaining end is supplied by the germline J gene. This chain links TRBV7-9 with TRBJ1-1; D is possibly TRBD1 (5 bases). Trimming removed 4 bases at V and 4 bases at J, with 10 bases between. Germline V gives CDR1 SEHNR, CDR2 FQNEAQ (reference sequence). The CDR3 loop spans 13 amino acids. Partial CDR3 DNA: TGTGCCAGCAGCTATGGGGGGGGCACTGAA. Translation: CASSYGGGTE. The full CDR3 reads CASSYGGGTEAFF.

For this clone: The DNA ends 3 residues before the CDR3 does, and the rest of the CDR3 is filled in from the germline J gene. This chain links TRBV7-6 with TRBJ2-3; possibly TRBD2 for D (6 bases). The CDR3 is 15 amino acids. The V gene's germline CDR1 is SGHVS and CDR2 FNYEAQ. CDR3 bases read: TGTGCCAGCAGCTTAGCACTCACAGGAGGGGAGACG. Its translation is CASSLALTGGET. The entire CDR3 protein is CASSLALTGGETQYF. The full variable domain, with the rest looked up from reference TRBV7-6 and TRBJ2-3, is GAGVSQSPRYKVTKRGQDVALRCDPISGHVSLYWYRQALGQGPEFLTYFNYEAQQDKSGLPNDRFSAERPEGSISTLTIQRTEQRDSAMYRCASSLALTGGETQYFGPGTRLTVL.

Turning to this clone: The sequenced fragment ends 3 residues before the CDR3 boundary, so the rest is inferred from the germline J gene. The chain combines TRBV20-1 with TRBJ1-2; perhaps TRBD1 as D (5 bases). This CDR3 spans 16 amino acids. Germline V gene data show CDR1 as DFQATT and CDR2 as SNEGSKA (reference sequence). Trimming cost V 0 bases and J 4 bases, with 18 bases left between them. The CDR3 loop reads CSARDPTRVFGYGYTF. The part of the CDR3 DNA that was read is TGCAGTGCTAGAGATCCAACCAGGGTTTTTGGCTATGGC.

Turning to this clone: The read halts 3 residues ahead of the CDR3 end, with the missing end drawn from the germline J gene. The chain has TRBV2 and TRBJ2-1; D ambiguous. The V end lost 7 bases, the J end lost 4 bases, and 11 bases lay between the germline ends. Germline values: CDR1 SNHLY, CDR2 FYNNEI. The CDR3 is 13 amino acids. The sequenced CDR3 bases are TGTGCCAGCAAAGTAGAAGGGTACAATGAG. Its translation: CASKVEGYNE. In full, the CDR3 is CASKVEGYNEQFF. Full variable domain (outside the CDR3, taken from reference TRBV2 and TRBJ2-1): EPEVTQTPSHQVTQMGQEVILRCVPISNHLYFYWYRQILGQKVEFLVSFYNNEISEKSEIFDDQFSVERPDGSNFTLKIRSTKLEDSAMYFCASKVEGYNEQFFGPGTRLTVL.

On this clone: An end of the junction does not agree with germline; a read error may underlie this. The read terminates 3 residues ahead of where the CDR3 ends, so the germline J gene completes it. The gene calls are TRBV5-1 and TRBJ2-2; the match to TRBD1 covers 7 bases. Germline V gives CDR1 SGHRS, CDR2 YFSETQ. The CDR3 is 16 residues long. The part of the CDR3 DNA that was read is TGCGCCAGCAGCCCTCTCGTACAGGGGAACACCGGGCAG. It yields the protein CASSPLVQGNTGQ. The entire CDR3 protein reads CASSPLVQGNTGQLFF. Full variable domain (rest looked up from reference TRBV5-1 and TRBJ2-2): KAGVTQTPRYLIKTRGQQVTLSCSPISGHRSVSWYQQTPGQGLQFLFEYFSETQRNKGNFPGRFSGRQFSNSRSEMNVSTLELGDSALYLCASSPLVQGNTGQLFFGEGSRLTVL.

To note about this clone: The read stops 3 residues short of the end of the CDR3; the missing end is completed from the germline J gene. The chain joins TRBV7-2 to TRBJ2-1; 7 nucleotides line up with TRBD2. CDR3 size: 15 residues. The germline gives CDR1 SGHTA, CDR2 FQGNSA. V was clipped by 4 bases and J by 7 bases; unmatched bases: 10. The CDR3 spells CASSSTGLVRNEQFF. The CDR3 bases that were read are TGTGCCAGCAGCTCCACAGGACTAGTTCGAAATGAG.

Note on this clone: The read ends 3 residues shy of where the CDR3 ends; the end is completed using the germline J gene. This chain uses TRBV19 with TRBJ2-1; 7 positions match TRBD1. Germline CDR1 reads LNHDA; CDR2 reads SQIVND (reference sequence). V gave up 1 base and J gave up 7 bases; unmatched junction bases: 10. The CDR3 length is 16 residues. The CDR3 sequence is CASSIGGGGTVNEQFF. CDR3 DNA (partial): TGTGCCAGTAGTATAGGAGGGGGTGGGACAGTGAATGAG.

Partial CDR3 DNA: TGTGCCATCAGTGAGGACACGAACACTGAA. It translates to CAISEDTNTE. In full, the CDR3 is CAISEDTNTEAFF. The gene calls are TRBV10-3 and TRBJ1-1; D not certain. The sequenced fragment ends 3 residues before the CDR3 boundary, so the rest is inferred from the germline J gene. Between the trimmed V and J ends, which lost 2 bases and 1 base, there was a span of 5 bases. Per the germline V gene, CDR1 is ENHRY and CDR2 is SYGVKD. This CDR3 has 13 residues.

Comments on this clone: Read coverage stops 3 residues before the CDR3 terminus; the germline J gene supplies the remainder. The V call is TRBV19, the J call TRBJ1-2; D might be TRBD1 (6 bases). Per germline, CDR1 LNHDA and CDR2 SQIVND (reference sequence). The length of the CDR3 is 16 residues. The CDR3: CASSMLGTPSTDTYTF. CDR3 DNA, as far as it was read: TGTGCCAGTAGTATGCTAGGGACACCTAGCACAGATACC.

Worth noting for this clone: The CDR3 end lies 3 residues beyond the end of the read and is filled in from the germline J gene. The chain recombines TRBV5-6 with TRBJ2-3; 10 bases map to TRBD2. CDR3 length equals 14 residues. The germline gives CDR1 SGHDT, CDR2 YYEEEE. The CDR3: CASRRQSGGATQYF. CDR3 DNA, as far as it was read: TGTGCCAGCAGACGCCAGAGCGGGGGGGCGACG.

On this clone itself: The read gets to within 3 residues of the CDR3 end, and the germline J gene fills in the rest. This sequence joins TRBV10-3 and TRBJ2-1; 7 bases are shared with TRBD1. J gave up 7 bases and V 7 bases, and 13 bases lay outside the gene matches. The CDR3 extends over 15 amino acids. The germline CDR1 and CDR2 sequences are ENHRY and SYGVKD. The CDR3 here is CAINLRTGGENEQFF. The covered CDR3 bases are TGTGCCATCAACCTGAGGACAGGCGGCGAAAATGAG.

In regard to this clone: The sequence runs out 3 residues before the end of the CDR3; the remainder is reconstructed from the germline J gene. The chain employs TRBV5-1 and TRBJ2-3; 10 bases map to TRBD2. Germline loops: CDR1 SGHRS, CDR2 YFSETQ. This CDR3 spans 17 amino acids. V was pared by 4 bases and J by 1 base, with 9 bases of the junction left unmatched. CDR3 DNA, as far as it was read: TGCGCCAGCAGCACATATCCCGGGACTAGCGGCACAGATACG. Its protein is CASSTYPGTSGTDT. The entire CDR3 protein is CASSTYPGTSGTDTQYF. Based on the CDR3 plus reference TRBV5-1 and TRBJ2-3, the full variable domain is KAGVTQTPRYLIKTRGQQVTLSCSPISGHRSVSWYQQTPGQGLQFLFEYFSETQRNKGNFPGRFSGRQFSNSRSEMNVSTLELGDSALYLCASSTYPGTSGTDTQYFGPGTRLTVL.

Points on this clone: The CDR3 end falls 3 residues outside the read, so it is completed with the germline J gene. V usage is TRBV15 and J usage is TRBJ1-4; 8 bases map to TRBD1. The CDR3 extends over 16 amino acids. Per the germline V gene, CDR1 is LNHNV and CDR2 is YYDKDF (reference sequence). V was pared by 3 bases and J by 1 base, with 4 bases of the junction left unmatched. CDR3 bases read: TGTGCCACCAGCAGTAGCGACAGGGGAACTAATGAAAAA. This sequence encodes CATSSSDRGTNEK. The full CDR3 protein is CATSSSDRGTNEKLFF.

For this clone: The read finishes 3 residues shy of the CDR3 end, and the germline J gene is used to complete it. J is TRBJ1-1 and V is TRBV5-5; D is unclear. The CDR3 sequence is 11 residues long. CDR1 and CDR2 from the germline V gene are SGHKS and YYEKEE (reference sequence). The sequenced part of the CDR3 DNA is TGTGCCAGCAGCTTTAACAGAGAA. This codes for CASSFNRE. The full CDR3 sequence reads CASSFNREAFF.

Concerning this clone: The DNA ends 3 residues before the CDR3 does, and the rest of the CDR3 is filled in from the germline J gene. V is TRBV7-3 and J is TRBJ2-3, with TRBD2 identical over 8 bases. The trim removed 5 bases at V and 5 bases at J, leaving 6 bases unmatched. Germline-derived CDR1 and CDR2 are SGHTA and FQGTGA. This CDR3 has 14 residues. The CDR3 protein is CASSPTSGLDTQYF. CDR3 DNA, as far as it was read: TGTGCCAGCAGCCCAACTAGCGGTTTAGATACG.

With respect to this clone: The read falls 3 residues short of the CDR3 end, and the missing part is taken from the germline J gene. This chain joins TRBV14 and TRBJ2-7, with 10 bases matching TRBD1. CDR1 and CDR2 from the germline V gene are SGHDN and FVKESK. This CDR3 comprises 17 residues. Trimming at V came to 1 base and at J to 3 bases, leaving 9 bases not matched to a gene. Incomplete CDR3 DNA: TGTGCCAGCAGCCAAGCCAGGGGACAGGGGTCCTTCTACGAG. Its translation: CASSQARGQGSFYE. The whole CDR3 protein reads CASSQARGQGSFYEQYF.

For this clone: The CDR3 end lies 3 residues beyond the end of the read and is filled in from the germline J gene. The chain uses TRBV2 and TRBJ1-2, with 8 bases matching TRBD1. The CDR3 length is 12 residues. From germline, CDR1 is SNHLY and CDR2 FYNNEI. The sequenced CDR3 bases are TGTGCCAGCCGAAGTAGGGACAGGGGC. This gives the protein CASRSRDRG. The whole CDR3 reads CASRSRDRGYTF.